There are a few counts of the clone carrying this T cell receptor (beta chain). The antigen remains undetermined. The CDR3 is 15 residues long. Unmatched junction bases numbered 8, after V lost 1 base and J lost 4 bases. CDR1 and CDR2 (germline): DFQATT, SNEGSKA (reference sequence). This specimen comes from a study of identical twins. A single record per CDR3 protein comes from TCRdb applying MiXCR to the 5' RACE reads. The sample includes 350,000 to 400,000 distinct CDR3 sequences, approximately 8.7% of them seen just once. General study points: Insertions ran lower in abundant cord blood beta clonotypes, though not in memory repertoires. Researchers caution that invariant MAIT and iNKT cells could partly confound zero-insertion analyses. When twins shared out-of-frame alpha sequences, those sequences had excess low generation probability.

The receptor was isolated from a woman aged 45-59 years in good health. The V gene is TRBV20-1, the J gene TRBJ2-5, with 8 bases that match TRBD1. Input material: naive T cells sorted from blood. The chain's CDR3 is CSARVPQGARETQYF. The CDR3 nucleotides are TGCAGTGCTAGAGTTCCGCAGGGGGCTAGAGAGACCCAGTACTTC.